What follows describes a single TCR beta chain. The protocol was immunoSEQ multiplex PCR, while the TCRdb copy is restricted to in-frame clones and leaves out a portion. The sample includes around 130,000 clones, more than 75% of them seen just once. Seattle's enrolled individuals joined amid active infection and were then monitored longitudinally. The data belong to a study of blood T cell repertoires in COVID-19. Overall study context: Material from acute and convalescent COVID-19 was sourced from the United States, Italy and Spain.

Losses at the gene ends were 2 bases for V and 5 bases for J; bases not matched to a gene: 7. The germline CDR1 and CDR2 sequences are SGHNT and YYREEE (reference sequence). CDR3 length equals 15 residues. This rearrangement joins TRBV5-4 to TRBJ2-5, with 9 bases matching TRBD1. The sample was peripheral blood. The source is a man between 60 and 75 years old with COVID-19, enrolled during active disease. In DNA, the CDR3 is TGTGCCAGCAGCTTTTCGGGGGACAGGGAGGAGACCCAGTACTTC. It codes for CASSFSGDREETQYF.